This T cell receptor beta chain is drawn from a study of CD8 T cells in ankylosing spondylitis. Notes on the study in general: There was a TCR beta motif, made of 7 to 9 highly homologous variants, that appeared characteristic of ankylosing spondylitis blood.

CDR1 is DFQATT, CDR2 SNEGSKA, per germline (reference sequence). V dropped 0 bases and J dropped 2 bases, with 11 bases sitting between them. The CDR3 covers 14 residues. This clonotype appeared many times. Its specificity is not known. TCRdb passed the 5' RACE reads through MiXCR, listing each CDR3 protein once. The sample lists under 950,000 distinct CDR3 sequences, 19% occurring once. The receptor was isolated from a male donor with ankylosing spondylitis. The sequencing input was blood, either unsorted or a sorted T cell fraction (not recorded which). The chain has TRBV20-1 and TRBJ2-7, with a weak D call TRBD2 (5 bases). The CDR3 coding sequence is TGCAGTGCTAGAGATTTACGGGGAACCTACGAGCAGTACTTC. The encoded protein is CSARDLRGTYEQYF.